These 9 T cell receptor beta chains share one sample of origin, sequenced in a study of radiation and T cells in renal cell carcinoma. Profiling relied on immunoSEQ multiplex PCR, and the TCRdb table lists in-frame clones only, not all of them. The sample has some 120,000 clones, 88% seen once. Time point in this sample: blood 2 weeks post-SBRT. Treatment here: 15 Gy SBRT to primary tumor, nephrectomy 4 weeks later. This sample comprised blood, obtained from a patient whose treatment included radiotherapy and nephrectomy. These receptors came from a woman in her seventies with renal cell carcinoma.

This clone was detected once. The chain links TRBV9 to TRBJ2-7; D uncertain. Germline values: CDR1 SGDLS, CDR2 YYNGEE. The V gene lost 4 bases and the J gene lost 0 bases, with 5 bases spanning the gap. This CDR3 has 12 residues. The CDR3 loop reads CASSSSSYEQYF. As DNA, the CDR3 is TGTGCCAGCAGCTCTAGCTCCTACGAGCAGTACTTC.

The gene calls are TRBV28 and TRBJ1-2; D is undetermined. The CDR3 contains 11 residues. V was pared by 6 bases and J by 3 bases, with 5 bases between. Germline V lookup: CDR1 MDHEN, CDR2 SYDVKM. CDR3 loop: CASRRDYGYTF. CDR3 nucleotide sequence: TGTGCCAGCAGGAGAGACTATGGCTACACCTTC.

The chain carries TRBV7-9 and TRBJ1-1; TRBD1 aligns across 7 bases. CDR3 length: 15 residues. V trimming: 5 bases; J trimming: 1 base; junction bases outside the gene matches: 7. The V gene's germline CDR1 is SEHNR and CDR2 FQNEAQ (reference sequence). As DNA, the CDR3 is TGTGCCAGCAGCCCCGTTGACAGGGCGAACACTGAAGCTTTCTTT. Translation gives CASSPVDRANTEAFF.

This clone was found once. CDR3 nucleotides: TGTGCCAGCAGTGCGGCAGGGGGTCTAATTCAAGAGACCCAGTACTTC. This sequence encodes CASSAAGGLIQETQYF. This chain uses TRBV2 with TRBJ2-5; 7 nucleotides align to TRBD1. The CDR3 has 16 residues. The ends lost 4 bases at V and 2 bases at J; junction bases unmatched: 10. CDR1 is SNHLY and CDR2 is FYNNEI in the germline V gene.

The chain is built from TRBV4-1 and TRBJ1-5; weak D call: TRBD1 (6 bases). The CDR3 is 16 amino acids. V was shortened by 0 bases and J by 1 base, with 10 bases between the two germline ends. Per germline, CDR1 MGHRA and CDR2 YSYEKL. CDR3 loop: CASSQDGQGSNQPQHF. The CDR3, as DNA: TGCGCCAGCAGCCAAGATGGTCAGGGGAGCAATCAGCCCCAGCATTTT.

This clone was counted between two and nine times. This sequence joins TRBV10-2 and TRBJ2-5, with 11 bases matching TRBD2. Germline CDR1 reads WSHSY; CDR2 reads SAAADI. This CDR3 comprises 17 residues. V gave up 3 bases and J gave up 3 bases; unmatched junction bases: 9. CDR3 protein: CASSDSSGTSGKETQYF. In DNA form, the CDR3 reads TGCGCCAGCAGTGATTCCTCCGGGACTAGCGGCAAAGAGACCCAGTACTTC.

The V gene is TRBV5-8, the J gene TRBJ1-5; 7 bases map to TRBD1. The trim removed 6 bases at V and 3 bases at J, leaving 3 bases unmatched. CDR3 length equals 13 residues. Looked up from germline, CDR1 is SGHTS and CDR2 is YDEGEE. The CDR3 region has the DNA TGTGCCAGCAAAGGACAGGTCAATCAGCCCCAGCATTTT. Translated, it gives CASKGQVNQPQHF.

The chain carries TRBV19 and TRBJ1-4; perhaps TRBD1 as D (6 bases). The germline gives CDR1 LNHDA, CDR2 SQIVND (reference sequence). V was clipped by 3 bases and J by 5 bases, with 10 bases between them. This CDR3 region has 14 residues. In DNA form, the CDR3 reads TGTGCCAGTAGTATGATGGACAGCAATGAAAAACTGTTTTTT. Amino acid sequence: CASSMMDSNEKLFF.

About this clone: Compared with germline, one end of the junction differs, possibly owing to a read error. The chain uses TRBV4-2 and TRBJ1-1; no clear D gene. The CDR3 runs to 13 residues. Germline CDR1 is LGHNA and CDR2 is YNFKEQ. The CDR3 protein is CASSQVLGQIPLF. The CDR3 DNA sequence: TGTGCCAGCAGCCAAGTTCTTGGGCAGATCCCCTTGTTT.